One sample yielded the 11 T cell receptor beta chains listed below, sequenced in a study of blood T cell repertoires in COVID-19. Generated by immunoSEQ multiplex PCR, the TCRdb table keeps only in-frame clones and is missing some. The sample consists of 87,000 or so clones, more than 75% of them appearing once. The sample consisted of peripheral blood. Receptor source: a human donor with acute or convalescent COVID-19. The donor label of this sample is uncertain.

The V gene is TRBV11-2, the J gene TRBJ2-7, with a tentative D call TRBD2 (6 bases). Trimming pared 2 bases from V and 2 bases from J, leaving 13 bases between. Germline values: CDR1 SGHAT, CDR2 FQNNGV. The CDR3 length is 15 residues. The chain's CDR3 is CASSLRGGGPYEQYF. DNA for the CDR3: TGTGCCAGCAGCTTACGGGGAGGTGGGCCCTACGAGCAGTACTTC. The full variable domain, in which reference TRBV11-2 and TRBJ2-7 provide the parts outside the CDR3, is EAGVAQSPRYKIIEKRQSVAFWCNPISGHATLYWYQQILGQGPKLLIQFQNNGVVDDSQLPKDRFSAERLKGVDSTLKIQPAKLEDSAVYLCASSLRGGGPYEQYFGPGTRLTVT.

The chain combines TRBV28 with TRBJ1-1, with a weak D call TRBD1 (6 bases). The ends were cut back, 4 bases at V and 4 bases at J, with 10 bases in the middle. CDR3 length equals 13 residues. Looked up from germline, CDR1 is MDHEN and CDR2 is SYDVKM. CDR3 in DNA: TGTGCCAGCAGTTGGGCAGGGGTCACTGAAGCTTTCTTT. It codes for CASSWAGVTEAFF.

A single count supports this clone. The V and J genes are TRBV20-1 and TRBJ1-1; D is ambiguous. Germline CDR1 and CDR2: DFQATT and SNEGSKA (reference sequence). V was trimmed by 6 bases and J by 6 bases, leaving 8 bases between them. This CDR3 is 10 amino acids long. The CDR3 bases are TGCAGTGCCCGGGTTCCTGAAGCTTTCTTT. Translation: CSARVPEAFF.

This chain joins TRBV4-1 and TRBJ2-7; a weak D match, TRBD1 (5 bases). Trimming shortened V by 1 base and J by 0 bases, and 10 bases separated the two germline ends. The CDR3 spans 15 residues. Germline-derived CDR1 and CDR2 are MGHRA and YSYEKL. CDR3 in DNA: TGCGCCAGCAGCCAAGGGGGCGCGAGCTCCTACGAGCAGTACTTC. Protein sequence: CASSQGGASSYEQYF.

This sequence joins TRBV29-1 and TRBJ1-5; 8 bases agree with TRBD1. V shed 5 bases, J shed 5 bases, and the junction held 5 bases outside the gene matches. The germline V gene has CDR1 SQVTM and CDR2 ANQGSEA. CDR3 size: 13 residues. The CDR3 is CSVSDRVDQPQHF. CDR3 nucleotides: TGCAGCGTTTCGGACAGGGTGGATCAGCCCCAGCATTTT.

The rearrangement links TRBV9 to TRBJ1-4; D possibly corresponds to TRBD1 (6 bases). This CDR3 comprises 14 residues. CDR1 is SGDLS, CDR2 YYNGEE, per germline. V was shortened by 4 bases and J by 2 bases, with 9 bases between the two germline ends. The CDR3 protein is CASSWGQTNEKLFF. For the CDR3, the DNA is TGTGCCAGCAGCTGGGGGCAGACTAATGAAAAACTGTTTTTT.

This clone was observed a single time. The chain has TRBV3-1 (or the pseudogene TRBV3-2) and TRBJ1-2; 10 bases align to TRBD1. The germline V gene encodes CDR1 LGHDT and CDR2 YNNKEL (reference sequence). This CDR3 contains 16 residues. V dropped 1 base and J dropped 4; count of bases not matched to a gene: 6. CDR3 coding DNA: TGTGCCAGCAGCCAAGGGGGGGGACAGGGGAGCTATGGCTACACCTTC. Protein sequence: CASSQGGGQGSYGYTF.

V usage is TRBV30 and J usage is TRBJ2-5; D perhaps matches TRBD2 (6 bases). The CDR3 runs to 14 residues. The V gene lost 0 bases and the J gene lost 10 bases, with 18 bases spanning the gap. The germline CDR1 and CDR2 sequences are GTSNPN and SVGIG (reference sequence). CDR3 sequence: CAWSVRGGQGIQYF. The CDR3 bases are TGTGCCTGGAGTGTACGTGGAGGGCAGGGTATCCAGTACTTC.

The CDR3 spells CASSLSGGPSDTQYF. CDR3 sequence (DNA): TGTGCCAGCAGCTTAAGCGGGGGGCCTTCAGATACGCAGTATTTT. This rearrangement joins TRBV5-4 to TRBJ2-3; TRBD2 agrees at 9 bases. The CDR3 has 15 residues. The germline CDR1 and CDR2 sequences are SGHNT and YYREEE (reference sequence). V shed 2 bases and J 4 bases; nucleotides not matched to a gene: 5.

DNA of the CDR3: TGTGCCAGCAGCTTGGGGGACAGAATCGGGGAGCTGTTTTTT. Amino acids: CASSLGDRIGELFF. This chain joins TRBV5-6 and TRBJ2-2; 7 bases match TRBD1. The germline CDR1 and CDR2 sequences are SGHDT and YYEEEE. The CDR3 consists of 14 residues. V lost 0 bases to trimming and J lost 7 bases; unmatched junction nucleotides: 3. Full variable domain (missing parts from reference TRBV5-6 and TRBJ2-2): DAGVTQSPTHLIKTRGQQVTLRCSPKSGHDTVSWYQQALGQGPQFIFQYYEEEERQRGNFPDRFSGHQFPNYSSELNVNALLLGDSALYLCASSLGDRIGELFFGEGSRLTVL.

This clone has only one observation. The chain joins TRBV7-9 to TRBJ2-7, with 7 bases lining up with TRBD2. Germline V gene sequence: CDR1 SEHNR, CDR2 FQNEAQ (reference sequence). CDR3 length: 16 amino acids. J lost 0 bases, V lost 4 bases, and 9 bases had no gene match. CDR3 residues: CASSSMPSGLSYEQYF. In DNA form, the CDR3 reads TGTGCCAGCAGCTCCATGCCTAGCGGACTCTCCTACGAGCAGTACTTC. Supplemented by reference TRBV7-9 and TRBJ2-7, the full variable domain reads DTGVSQNPRHKITKRGQNVTFRCDPISEHNRLYWYRQTLGQGPEFLTYFQNEAQLEKSRLLSDRFSAERPKGSFSTLEIQRTEQGDSAMYLCASSSMPSGLSYEQYFGPGTRLTVT.